The present T cell receptor (beta chain) was sequenced within a study of tumor-infiltrating lymphocytes in primary liver carcinoma. Study in general: Productive TCRbeta read counts per sample ran from roughly 3.6 to 7.5 million and were similar across tissue types. Overall study results and limits: The top-250-clone fraction was significantly higher in tumors than in blood (p = 0.039). Between tumor regions, pairs overlapped more than tumor-adjacent and tumor-blood pairs did.

Unsorted whole blood yielded the blood RNA, and germline DNA was also extracted. It was before surgery that about 3.9 milliliters of peripheral blood were collected. Total RNA (around 500 ng) served as template for TCR beta cDNA synthesis primed by a constant-region primer. What produced the TCR beta libraries was three nested multiplex PCR rounds using slightly modified ARM-PCR. Use of TRBV1-TRBV30 forward primers with a C-beta reverse primer characterized the first two PCR rounds, which lasted roughly 11 cycles each. Via MiXCR, TCRdb re-called the multiplex PCR reads, giving one row per CDR3 protein. Here the sample spans 310,000 or so distinct CDR3 sequences, less than 65% being singletons. From germline, CDR1 is SEHNR and CDR2 FQNEAQ (reference sequence). With 5 bases removed from V and 4 bases from J, the gap between germline ends came to 14 bases. The CDR3 consists of 14 residues. Details on this clonotype: Its cognate antigen is unknown.

The source of this sequence is a middle-aged man with primary liver carcinoma and hepatitis B virus infection. This chain links TRBV7-9 with TRBJ2-5, with D uncertain. The sequenced sample was peripheral blood. The DNA for the CDR3 is TGTGCCAGCAGCGATTTGGCCGATAGAGAGACCCAGTACTTC. The encoded protein is CASSDLADRETQYF.